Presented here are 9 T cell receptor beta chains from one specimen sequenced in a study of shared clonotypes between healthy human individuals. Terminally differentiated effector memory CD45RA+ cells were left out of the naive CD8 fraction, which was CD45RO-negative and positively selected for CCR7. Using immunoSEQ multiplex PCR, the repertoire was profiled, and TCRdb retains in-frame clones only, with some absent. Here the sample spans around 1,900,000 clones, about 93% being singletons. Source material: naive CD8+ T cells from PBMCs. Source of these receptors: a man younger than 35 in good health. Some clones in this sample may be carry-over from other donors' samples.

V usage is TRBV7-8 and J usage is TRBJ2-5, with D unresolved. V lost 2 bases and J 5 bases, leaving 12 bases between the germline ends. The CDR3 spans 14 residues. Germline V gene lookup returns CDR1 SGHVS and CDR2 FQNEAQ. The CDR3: CASSLLSLEETQYF. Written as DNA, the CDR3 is TGTGCCAGCAGCTTACTCTCGCTGGAGGAGACCCAGTACTTC. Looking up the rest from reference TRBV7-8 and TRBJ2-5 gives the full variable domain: GAGVSQSPRYKVAKRGQDVALRCDPISGHVSLFWYQQALGQGPEFLTYFQNEAQLDKSGLPSDRFFAERPEGSVSTLKIQRTQQEDSAVYLCASSLLSLEETQYFGPGTRLLVL.

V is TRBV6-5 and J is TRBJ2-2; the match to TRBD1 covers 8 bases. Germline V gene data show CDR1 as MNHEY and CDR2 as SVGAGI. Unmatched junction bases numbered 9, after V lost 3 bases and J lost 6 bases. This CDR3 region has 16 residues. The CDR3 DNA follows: TGTGCCAGCAGTTATCACGGGACAGGCCTGCCCGGGGAGCTGTTTTTT. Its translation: CASSYHGTGLPGELFF.

CDR3 bases: TGTGCCAGCAGTTTATATACGGGACAGGAGCAGTACTTC. Translating gives CASSLYTGQEQYF. This rearrangement joins TRBV27 to TRBJ2-7, with TRBD1 matching over 7 bases. Germline CDR1 MNHEY, CDR2 SMNVEV (reference sequence). Unmatched junction bases numbered 4, after V lost 1 base and J lost 7 bases. This CDR3 is built from 13 residues.

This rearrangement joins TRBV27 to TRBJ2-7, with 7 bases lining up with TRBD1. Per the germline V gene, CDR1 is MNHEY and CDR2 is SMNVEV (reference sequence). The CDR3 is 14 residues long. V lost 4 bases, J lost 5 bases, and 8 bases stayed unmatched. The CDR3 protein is CASSWVTGTHEQYF. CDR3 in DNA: TGTGCCAGCAGTTGGGTGACAGGGACCCACGAGCAGTACTTC.

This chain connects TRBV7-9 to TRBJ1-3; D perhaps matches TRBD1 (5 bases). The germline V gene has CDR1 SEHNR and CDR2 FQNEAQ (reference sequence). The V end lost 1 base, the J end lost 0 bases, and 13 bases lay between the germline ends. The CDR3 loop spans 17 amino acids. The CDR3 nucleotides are TGTGCCAGCAGCTTAGTGCCGGACACCAACTCTGGAAACACCATATATTTT. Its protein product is CASSLVPDTNSGNTIYF.

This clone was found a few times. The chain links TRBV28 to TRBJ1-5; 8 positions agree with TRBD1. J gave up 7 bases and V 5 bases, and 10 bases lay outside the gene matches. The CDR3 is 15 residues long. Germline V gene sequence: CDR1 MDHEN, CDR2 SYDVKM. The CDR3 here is CASSLPWTGRQPQHF. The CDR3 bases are TGTGCCAGCAGTCTACCCTGGACAGGGAGACAGCCCCAGCATTTT.

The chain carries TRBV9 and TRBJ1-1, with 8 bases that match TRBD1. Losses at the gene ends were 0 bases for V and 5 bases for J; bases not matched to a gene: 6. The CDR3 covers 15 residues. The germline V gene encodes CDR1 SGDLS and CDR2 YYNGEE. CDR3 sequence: CASSVGAGGGTEAFF. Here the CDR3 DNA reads TGTGCCAGCAGCGTAGGAGCAGGGGGCGGAACTGAAGCTTTCTTT. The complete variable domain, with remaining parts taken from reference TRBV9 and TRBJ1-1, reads DSGVTQTPKHLITATGQRVTLRCSPRSGDLSVYWYQQSLDQGLQFLIQYYNGEERAKGNILERFSAQQFPDLHSELNLSSLELGDSALYFCASSVGAGGGTEAFFGQGTRLTVV.

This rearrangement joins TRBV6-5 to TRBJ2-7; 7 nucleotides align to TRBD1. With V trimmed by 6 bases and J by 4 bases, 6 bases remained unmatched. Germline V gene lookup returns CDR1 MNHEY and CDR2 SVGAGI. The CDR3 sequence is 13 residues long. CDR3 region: CASRQGTFYEQYF. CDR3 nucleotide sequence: TGTGCCAGCAGACAGGGGACCTTTTACGAGCAGTACTTC.

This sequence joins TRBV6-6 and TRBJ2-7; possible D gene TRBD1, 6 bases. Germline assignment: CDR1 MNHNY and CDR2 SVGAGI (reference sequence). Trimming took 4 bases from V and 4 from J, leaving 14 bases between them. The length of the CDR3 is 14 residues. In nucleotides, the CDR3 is TGTGCCAGCAGTTTAGGACAGTATGGATACGAGCAGTACTTC. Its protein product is CASSLGQYGYEQYF.